Below, 8 T cell receptor beta chains from the same sample are listed, as sequenced in a study of CD8+ T cells in alopecia areata. It was from alopecia areata patients that lesional scalp punch biopsies and peripheral blood were collected. Once RNA had been extracted, it was reverse transcribed into cDNA to act as the sequencing template. Data came from immunoSEQ multiplex PCR; TCRdb stores just in-frame clones and leaves some out. The repertoire holds approximately 6,700 clones, with 64% as singletons. The sequencing here drew on skin, taken at week 0. The receptor set was obtained from a human donor with alopecia areata.

V and J are TRBV7-9 and TRBJ2-3; TRBD2 agrees at 10 bases. This CDR3 region has 16 residues. Germline-derived CDR1 and CDR2 are SEHNR and FQNEAQ (reference sequence). V dropped 1 base and J dropped 4; count of bases not matched to a gene: 5. CDR3 in amino acids: CASSLDLLAGSDTQYF. DNA for the CDR3: TGTGCCAGCAGCTTAGATTTACTAGCGGGATCAGATACGCAGTATTTT.

The chain has TRBV5-8 and TRBJ2-5, with 8 bases matching TRBD2. V lost 1 base to trimming and J lost 2 bases; unmatched junction nucleotides: 4. The CDR3 sequence is 15 residues long. Germline CDR1 and CDR2: SGHTS and YDEGEE. Written as DNA, the CDR3 is TGTGCCAGCAGCTTGAGACTAGCGACTCAAGAGACCCAGTACTTC. It translates to CASSLRLATQETQYF.

This chain joins TRBV6-1 and TRBJ2-5, with 12 bases lining up with TRBD2. V lost 2 bases to trimming and J lost 2 bases; unmatched junction nucleotides: 0. Per germline, CDR1 MNHNS and CDR2 SASEGT. The CDR3 loop spans 15 amino acids. The CDR3 region is CASSELAGGQETQYF. The CDR3 nucleotides read TGTGCCAGCAGTGAACTAGCGGGAGGGCAAGAGACCCAGTACTTC.

This clone was observed a handful of times. V gene TRBV7-2 combines with J gene TRBJ1-3, with a tentative D call TRBD1 (6 bases). Germline values: CDR1 SGHTA, CDR2 FQGNSA. The CDR3 spans 17 residues. V was pared by 5 bases and J by 0 bases, with 17 bases between. Here the CDR3 DNA reads TGTGCCAGCAGCCGGACAGCGTTTGCCTTCTCTGGAAACACCATATATTTT. Translating gives CASSRTAFAFSGNTIYF. The whole variable domain, filled in from reference TRBV7-2 and TRBJ1-3, reads GAGVSQSPSNKVTEKGKDVELRCDPISGHTALYWYRQSLGQGLEFLIYFQGNSAPDKSGLPSDRFSAERTGGSVSTLTIQRTQQEDSAVYLCASSRTAFAFSGNTIYFGEGSWLTVV.

This clone was seen more than once but under ten times. Here the CDR3 DNA reads TGTGCCAGTCAAACAGGGGTTCGTGGCGGGGAGCTGTTTTTT. This sequence encodes CASQTGVRGGELFF. The chain carries TRBV2 and TRBJ2-2; 7 bases fit TRBD1. V shed 9 bases and J 7 bases; nucleotides not matched to a gene: 11. CDR1 is SNHLY, CDR2 FYNNEI, per germline. This CDR3 region has 14 residues.

The chain uses TRBV6-6 and TRBJ2-1; TRBD2 is a possible D gene (6 bases). CDR3 length equals 15 residues. Germline V gene data show CDR1 as MNHNY and CDR2 as SVGAGI (reference sequence). The V end lost 6 bases, the J end lost 8 bases, and 20 bases lay between the germline ends. The CDR3 sequence is CASRRRLVGVDEQFF. The CDR3 nucleotides read TGTGCCAGCAGGAGAAGACTAGTGGGAGTGGATGAGCAGTTCTTC.

The chain couples TRBV19 to TRBJ1-1; D is ambiguous. Between the trimmed V and J ends, which lost 4 bases and 1 base, there was a span of 10 bases. Germline V gene lookup returns CDR1 LNHDA and CDR2 SQIVND (reference sequence). This CDR3 is built from 14 residues. The CDR3 DNA is TGTGCCAGTAGTAACCCCCCCTGGAACACTGAAGCTTTCTTT. It is translated as CASSNPPWNTEAFF. The whole variable domain, filled in from reference TRBV19 and TRBJ1-1, reads DGGITQSPKYLFRKEGQNVTLSCEQNLNHDAMYWYRQDPGQGLRLIYYSQIVNDFQKGDIAEGYSVSREKKESFPLTVTSAQKNPTAFYLCASSNPPWNTEAFFGQGTRLTVV.

The chain combines TRBV19 with TRBJ1-2; 8 bases match TRBD1. CDR1 LNHDA and CDR2 SQIVND come from the germline V gene (reference sequence). Trimming took 10 bases from V and 7 from J; bases not matched to a gene: 5. The length of the CDR3 is 11 residues. The CDR3, as DNA: TGTGCCACTGGACAGGGAAGTGGCTACACCTTC. It is translated as CATGQGSGYTF.